A single sample is the source of the 9 T cell receptor beta chains below, sequenced in a study of blood T cells in healthy people across ages (dated by TCRdb to between 2014 and 2016). Library preparation used 5' RACE. The instrument was an Illumina HiSeq 2500. A second PCR of roughly 6 to 11 cycles was run with a J-beta primer mix and a sample-barcoded 5' primer. In TCRdb, the public reads were trimmed at Q25 with fastp and aligned with MiXCR, with productive beta chains retained. All rows with the same CDR3 protein become a single entry with the most common DNA and genes. In all, the sample holds about 780,000 distinct CDR3 sequences, and less than 60% of those were seen once. 15% to 20% of the sample lies in the top ten. Material: blood. These receptors all come from a man at least 80 years old in good health.

The chain is built from TRBV5-1 and TRBJ2-5; 10 nucleotides agree with TRBD2. The CDR3 loop spans 15 amino acids. Germline CDR1 and CDR2: SGHRS and YFSETQ. Germline trimming cut 5 bases from V and 2 bases from J; bases unmatched to any gene: 6. CDR3 nucleotides: TGCGCCAGCAGATTAGGACTAGCGGAACAAGAGACCCAGTACTTC. Its translation is CASRLGLAEQETQYF.

This clonotype was counted only a few times. V gene TRBV5-1 combines with J gene TRBJ1-3; D remains unclear. This CDR3 comprises 14 residues. Germline CDR1 is SGHRS and CDR2 is YFSETQ. The V and J ends lost 2 bases and 4 bases respectively, with 10 bases between them. The CDR3 loop is CASSFEETGNTIYF. The CDR3 nucleotides read TGCGCCAGCAGCTTCGAGGAGACGGGAAACACCATATATTTT.

The chain joins TRBV25-1 to TRBJ2-5; 7 bases fit TRBD2. The J call may be mistaken, given a closer DNA end match to TRBJ2-7. CDR1 is MGHDK, CDR2 SYGVNS, per germline. The CDR3 is 13 residues long. The CDR3: CASSDLGRSEQYF. For the CDR3, the DNA is TGTGCCAGCAGTGACCTCGGGAGGAGCGAGCAGTACTTC.

V and J are TRBV5-1 and TRBJ2-7, with unresolved D. Germline-derived CDR1 and CDR2 are SGHRS and YFSETQ. The CDR3 is made up of 13 amino acids. Trimming shortened V by 0 bases and J by 5 bases, and 9 bases separated the two germline ends. CDR3 residues: CASSLEFPHEQYF. CDR3 bases: TGCGCCAGCAGCTTGGAGTTCCCCCACGAGCAGTACTTC.

In its sample, this clonotype was seen many times. The chain combines TRBV29-1 with TRBJ2-7; D is undetermined. Germline loops: CDR1 SQVTM, CDR2 ANQGSEA. CDR3 size: 15 residues. Trimming stripped 6 bases from V and 2 bases from J, with 20 bases between. The CDR3: CSVLKLTSVTYEQYF. CDR3 sequence (DNA): TGCAGCGTGCTCAAATTAACCTCGGTTACCTACGAGCAGTACTTC.

The V and J genes are TRBV5-1 and TRBJ2-1; perhaps TRBD2 as D (6 bases). CDR3 size: 14 residues. CDR1 and CDR2 from the germline V gene are SGHRS and YFSETQ. Trimming removed 0 bases at V and 8 bases at J, with 12 bases between. The CDR3 bases are TGCGCCAGCAGCTTGGCGGGAGCGATCGATGAGCAGTTCTTC. It is translated as CASSLAGAIDEQFF.

This rearrangement joins TRBV25-1 to TRBJ2-7; TRBD1 agrees at 7 bases. CDR3 size: 12 residues. The germline V gene has CDR1 MGHDK and CDR2 SYGVNS. The V gene end was trimmed by 4 bases and the J gene end by 7 bases; junction bases not matched to a gene: 4. The CDR3 spells CASSAQGREQYF. CDR3 DNA: TGTGCCAGCAGTGCACAGGGGCGGGAGCAGTACTTC.

With regard to this clonotype: Compared with germline, one end of the junction differs, possibly owing to a read error. The V call is TRBV3-1, the J call TRBJ1-2, with 8 bases matching TRBD1. This CDR3 has 16 residues. CDR1 and CDR2 from the germline V gene are LGHDT and YNNKEL (reference sequence). In DNA form, the CDR3 reads TGTGCCAGCAGCCTCCGTTCCGGGACAGGCAACTATGGCCACACCTTC. Amino acids: CASSLRSGTGNYGHTF.

This clonotype was counted between two and nine times. The rearrangement links TRBV12-3 or TRBV12-4 to TRBJ2-2; 13 bases are a match to TRBD2. V lost 5 bases to trimming and J lost 4 bases; unmatched junction nucleotides: 7. The CDR3 extends over 17 amino acids. The CDR3 bases are TGTGCCAGCAGTAAGGGACTAGCGGGATTGGTCACCGGGGAGCTGTTTTTT. Translated, it gives CASSKGLAGLVTGELFF.